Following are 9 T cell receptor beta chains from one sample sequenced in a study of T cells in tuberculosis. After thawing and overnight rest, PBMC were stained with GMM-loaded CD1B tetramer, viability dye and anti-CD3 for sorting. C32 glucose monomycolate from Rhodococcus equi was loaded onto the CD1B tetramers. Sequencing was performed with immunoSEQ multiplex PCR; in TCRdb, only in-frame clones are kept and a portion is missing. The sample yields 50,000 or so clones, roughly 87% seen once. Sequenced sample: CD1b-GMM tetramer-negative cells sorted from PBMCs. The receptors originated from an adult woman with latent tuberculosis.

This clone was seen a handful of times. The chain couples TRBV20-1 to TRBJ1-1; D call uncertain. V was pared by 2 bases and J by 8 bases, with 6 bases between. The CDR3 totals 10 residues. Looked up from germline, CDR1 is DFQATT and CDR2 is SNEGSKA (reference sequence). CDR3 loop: CSARRGEAFF. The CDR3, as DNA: TGCAGTGCTAGACGAGGCGAAGCTTTCTTT.

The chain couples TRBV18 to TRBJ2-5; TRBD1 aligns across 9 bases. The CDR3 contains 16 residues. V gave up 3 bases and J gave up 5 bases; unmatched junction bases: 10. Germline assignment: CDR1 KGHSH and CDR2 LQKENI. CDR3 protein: CASSPFLQGAQETQYF. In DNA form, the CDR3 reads TGTGCCAGCTCACCGTTTTTACAGGGGGCTCAGGAGACCCAGTACTTC.

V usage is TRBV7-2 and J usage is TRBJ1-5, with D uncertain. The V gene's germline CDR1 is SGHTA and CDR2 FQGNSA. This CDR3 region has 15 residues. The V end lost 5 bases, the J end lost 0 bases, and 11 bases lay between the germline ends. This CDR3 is CASSLETHSNQPQHF. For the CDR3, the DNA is TGTGCCAGCAGCCTAGAGACACATAGCAATCAGCCCCAGCATTTT.

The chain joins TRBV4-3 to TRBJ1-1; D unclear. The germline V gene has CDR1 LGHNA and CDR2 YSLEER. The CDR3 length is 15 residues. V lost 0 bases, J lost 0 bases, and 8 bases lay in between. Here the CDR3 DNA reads TGCGCCAGCAGCCAAGAGAGGTCGGTGAACACTGAAGCTTTCTTT. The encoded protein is CASSQERSVNTEAFF.

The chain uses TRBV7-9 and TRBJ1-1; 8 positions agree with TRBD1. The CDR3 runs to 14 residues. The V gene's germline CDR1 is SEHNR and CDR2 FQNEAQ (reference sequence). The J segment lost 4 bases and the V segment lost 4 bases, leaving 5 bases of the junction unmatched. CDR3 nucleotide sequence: TGTGCCAGCAGCTGGGGACAGGAGGGCACTGAAGCTTTCTTT. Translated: CASSWGQEGTEAFF.

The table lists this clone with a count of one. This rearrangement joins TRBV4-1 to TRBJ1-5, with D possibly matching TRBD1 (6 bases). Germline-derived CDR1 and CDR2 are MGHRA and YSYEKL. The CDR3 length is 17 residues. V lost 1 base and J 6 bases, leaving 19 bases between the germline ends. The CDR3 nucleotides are TGCGCCAGCAGCCAAGTTACAGGGAAGGAATCATTTCAGCCCCAGCATTTT. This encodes CASSQVTGKESFQPQHF.

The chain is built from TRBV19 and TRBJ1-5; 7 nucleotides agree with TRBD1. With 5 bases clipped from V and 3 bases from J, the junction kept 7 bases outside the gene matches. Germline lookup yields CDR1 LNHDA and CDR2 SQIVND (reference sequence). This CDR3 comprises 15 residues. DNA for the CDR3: TGTGCCAGTAGTTCCGACAGGGCCCCCAATCAGCCCCAGCATTTT. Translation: CASSSDRAPNQPQHF.

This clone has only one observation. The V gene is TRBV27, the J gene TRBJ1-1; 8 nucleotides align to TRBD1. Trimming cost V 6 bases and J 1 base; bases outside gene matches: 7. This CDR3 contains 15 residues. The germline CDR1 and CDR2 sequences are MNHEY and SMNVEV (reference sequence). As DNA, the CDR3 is TGTGCCAGCAGCCCTGGACAGGGTTGGAACACTGAAGCTTTCTTT. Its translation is CASSPGQGWNTEAFF.

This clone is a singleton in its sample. CDR3 DNA: TGTGCCAGCAGCTTAGCCGGGACAGGGGCTGAAGCTTTCTTT. Translated, it gives CASSLAGTGAEAFF. The chain carries TRBV7-2 and TRBJ1-1; TRBD1 agrees at 10 bases. After removal of 0 bases from V and 6 bases from J, the junction contained 1 base not matched to a gene. The CDR3 loop spans 14 amino acids. The germline CDR1 and CDR2 sequences are SGHTA and FQGNSA.